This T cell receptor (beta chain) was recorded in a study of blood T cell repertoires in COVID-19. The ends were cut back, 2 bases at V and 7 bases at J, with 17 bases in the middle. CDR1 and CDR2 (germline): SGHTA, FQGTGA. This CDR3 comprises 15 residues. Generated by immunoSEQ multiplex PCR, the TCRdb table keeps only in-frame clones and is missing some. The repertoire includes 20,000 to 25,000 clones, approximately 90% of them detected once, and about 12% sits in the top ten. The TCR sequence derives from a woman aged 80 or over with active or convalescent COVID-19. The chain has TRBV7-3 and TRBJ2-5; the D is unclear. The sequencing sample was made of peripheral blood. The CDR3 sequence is CASSLSPLSPGTQYF. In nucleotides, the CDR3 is TGTGCCAGCAGCTTATCCCCTTTGTCCCCGGGGACCCAGTACTTC.